This T cell receptor beta chain was profiled in a study of T cells in Graves' hyperthyroidism and ophthalmopathy. Study summary: Peripheral blood draws took place at initial diagnosis, ahead of any treatment. Study conclusions and caveats: Onset of ophthalmopathy came a median approximately 6 months after the model predicted it.

RNA transcripts served as the template for amplifying TCR beta CDR3 regions. The TCR CDR3 first-round RT-PCR relied on the HTBI primer set. TCRdb ran MiXCR on the multiplex PCR reads and lists one entry per CDR3 protein. The sample shows over 120,000 distinct CDR3 sequences, 22% of them seen only once. Note on this clonotype: Its matching antigen is unknown.

The junction had 4 bases not matched to a gene; V was cut back by 0 bases and J by 1 base. Germline V gene sequence: CDR1 LGHDT, CDR2 YNNKEL (reference sequence). The CDR3 has 16 residues. Exclusion criteria comprised uncontrolled infection, other autoimmune disease, pregnancy or lactation. Diagnostic assessment was based on clinical symptoms, serum thyroxine and TRAb, thyroid ultrasound and orbital computed tomography. This chain joins TRBV3-1 and TRBJ2-3, with TRBD2 identical over 7 bases. The sequencing input was blood. The sequence derives from a woman between 50 and 59 years old with Graves' hyperthyroidism that later progressed to Graves' ophthalmopathy. The CDR3: CASSQDLAGRTDTQYF. The CDR3 nucleotides read TGTGCCAGCAGCCAAGATTTAGCGGGCCGCACAGATACGCAGTATTTT.